The present entry profiles one T cell receptor (beta chain) with its context. This entry is derived from a study of blood T cell repertoires in COVID-19. Across the whole study: Samples of COVID-19 (acute and convalescent) were obtained from the United States, Italy and Spain. The cDNA or gDNA used as material had been derived from T cells, B-cell-depleted T cells, or PBMCs.

Germline V lookup: CDR1 SGHNT, CDR2 YYREEE (reference sequence). The CDR3 spans 13 residues. The ends were cut back, 0 bases at V and 1 base at J, with 5 bases in the middle. The authors' processing: For nucleated cells, counts were estimated from reference gene primer amplification. Libraries were prepared by immunoSEQ multiplex PCR; TCRdb keeps only in-frame clonotypes and omits some of them. The DNA was the basis for D and trimming; V, J and clone size are from that table. The data hold 65,000 to 85,000 clones, with about nine tenths observed a single time. The sequenced material came from peripheral blood. The TCR originated in a woman aged 18-30 years with acute or convalescent COVID-19. The V gene is TRBV5-4, the J gene TRBJ2-7; D gene uncertain. The CDR3 loop is CASSLERSYEQYF. CDR3 DNA sequence: TGTGCCAGCAGCTTGGAGAGGTCCTACGAGCAGTACTTC.